Sequencing of this T cell receptor beta chain was carried out in a study of beta chain features in type 1 diabetes. The whole isolated RNA underwent reverse transcription, so sequencing captured expressed TCRB transcripts. The study sequenced naive, central memory and regulatory T cell samples to an average of roughly 3.8 million reads. The assay was immunoSEQ multiplex PCR, and TCRdb's table has in-frame clones only and misses some. The sample lists about 620,000 clones, around 15% occurring once. This clone was counted a few times. V was shortened by 8 bases and J by 0 bases, with 11 bases between the two germline ends. Per the germline V gene, CDR1 is MDHEN and CDR2 is SYDVKM. This CDR3 is built from 13 residues.

This chain connects TRBV28 to TRBJ2-7, with D possibly matching TRBD1 (6 bases). This clonotype was sampled from a man in his late teens or twenties in good health. Sequenced: naive CD4+ T cells from blood. The CDR3 spells CASRDTRSYEQYF. The CDR3 DNA reads TGTGCCAGCCGGGACACCCGCTCCTACGAGCAGTACTTC.